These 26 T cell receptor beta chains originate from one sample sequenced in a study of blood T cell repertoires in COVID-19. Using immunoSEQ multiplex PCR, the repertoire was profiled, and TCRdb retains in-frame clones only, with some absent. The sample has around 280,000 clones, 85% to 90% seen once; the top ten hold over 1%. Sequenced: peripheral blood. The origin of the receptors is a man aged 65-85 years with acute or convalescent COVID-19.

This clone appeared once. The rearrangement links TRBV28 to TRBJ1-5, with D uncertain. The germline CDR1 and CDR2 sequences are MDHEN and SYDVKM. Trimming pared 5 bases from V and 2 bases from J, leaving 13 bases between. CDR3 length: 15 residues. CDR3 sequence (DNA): TGTGCCAGCAGTAGAGTGGGCGTTGGCAATCAGCCCCAGCATTTT. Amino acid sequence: CASSRVGVGNQPQHF.

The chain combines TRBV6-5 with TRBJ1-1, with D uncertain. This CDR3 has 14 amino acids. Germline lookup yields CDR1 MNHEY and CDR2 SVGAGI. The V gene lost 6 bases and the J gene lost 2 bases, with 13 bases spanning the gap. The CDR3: CASSLSRGNTEAFF. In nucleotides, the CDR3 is TGTGCCAGCAGCCTATCCCGGGGTAACACTGAAGCTTTCTTT.

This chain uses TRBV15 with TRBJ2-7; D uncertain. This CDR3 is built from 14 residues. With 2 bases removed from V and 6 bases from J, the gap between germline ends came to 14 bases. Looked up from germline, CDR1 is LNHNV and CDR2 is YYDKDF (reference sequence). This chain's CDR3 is CATSRFPQRVEQYF. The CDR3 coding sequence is TGTGCCACCAGCAGATTTCCACAACGGGTCGAGCAGTACTTC.

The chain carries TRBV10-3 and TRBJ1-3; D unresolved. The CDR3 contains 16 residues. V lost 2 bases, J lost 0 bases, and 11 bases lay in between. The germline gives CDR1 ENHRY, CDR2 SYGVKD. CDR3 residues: CAISEGQSHSGNTIYF. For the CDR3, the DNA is TGTGCCATCAGTGAGGGCCAGTCCCACTCTGGAAACACCATATATTTT.

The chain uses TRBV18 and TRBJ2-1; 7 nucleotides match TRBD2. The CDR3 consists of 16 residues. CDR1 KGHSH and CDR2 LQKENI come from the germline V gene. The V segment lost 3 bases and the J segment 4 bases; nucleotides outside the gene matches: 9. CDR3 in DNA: TGTGCCAGCTCACCGATTAGTAGCGGGCTGTACAATGAGCAGTTCTTC. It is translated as CASSPISSGLYNEQFF.

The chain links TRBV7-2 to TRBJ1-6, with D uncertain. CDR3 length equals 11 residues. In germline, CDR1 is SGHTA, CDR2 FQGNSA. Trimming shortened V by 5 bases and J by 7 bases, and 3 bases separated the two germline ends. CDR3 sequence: CASSQNSPLHF. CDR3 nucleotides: TGTGCCAGCAGCCAAAATTCACCCCTCCACTTT.

CDR3 in DNA: TGTGCCAGCAGCGTACAGGGGTCTAATGAAAAACTGTTTTTT. The encoded protein is CASSVQGSNEKLFF. V and J are TRBV9 and TRBJ1-4; maybe TRBD1 (6 bases). Germline CDR1 and CDR2: SGDLS and YYNGEE. V was trimmed by 1 base and J by 3 bases, leaving 7 bases between them. This CDR3 is 14 amino acids long.

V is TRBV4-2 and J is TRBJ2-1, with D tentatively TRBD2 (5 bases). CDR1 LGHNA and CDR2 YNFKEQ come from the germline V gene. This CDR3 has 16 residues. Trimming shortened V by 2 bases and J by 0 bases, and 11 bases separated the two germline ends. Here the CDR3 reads CASSQPTAVSYNEQFF. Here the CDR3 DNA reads TGTGCCAGCAGCCAACCCACAGCGGTCTCCTACAATGAGCAGTTCTTC.

The CDR3 loop reads CAISDRTGNQPQHF. CDR3 sequence (DNA): TGTGCCATCAGTGACAGGACAGGGAATCAGCCCCAGCATTTT. The gene calls are TRBV10-3 and TRBJ1-5; the match to TRBD1 covers 8 bases. V trimming: 3 bases; J trimming: 4 bases; junction bases outside the gene matches: 2. This CDR3 has 14 residues. Per the germline V gene, CDR1 is ENHRY and CDR2 is SYGVKD.

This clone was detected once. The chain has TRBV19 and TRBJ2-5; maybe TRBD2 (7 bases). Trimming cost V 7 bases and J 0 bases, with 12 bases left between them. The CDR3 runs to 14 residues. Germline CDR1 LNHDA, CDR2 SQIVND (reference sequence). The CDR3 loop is CASKGRGNQETQYF. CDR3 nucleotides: TGTGCCAGTAAGGGGAGGGGGAACCAAGAGACCCAGTACTTC. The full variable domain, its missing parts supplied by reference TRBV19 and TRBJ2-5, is DGGITQSPKYLFRKEGQNVTLSCEQNLNHDAMYWYRQDPGQGLRLIYYSQIVNDFQKGDIAEGYSVSREKKESFPLTVTSAQKNPTAFYLCASKGRGNQETQYFGPGTRLLVL.

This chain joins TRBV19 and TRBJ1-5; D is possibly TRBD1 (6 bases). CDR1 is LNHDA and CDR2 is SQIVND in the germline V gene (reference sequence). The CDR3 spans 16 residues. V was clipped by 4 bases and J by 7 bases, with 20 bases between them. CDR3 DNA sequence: TGTGCCAGTAGTACTCACCAACAGGGATTCAGGCAGCCCCAGCATTTT. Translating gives CASSTHQQGFRQPQHF.

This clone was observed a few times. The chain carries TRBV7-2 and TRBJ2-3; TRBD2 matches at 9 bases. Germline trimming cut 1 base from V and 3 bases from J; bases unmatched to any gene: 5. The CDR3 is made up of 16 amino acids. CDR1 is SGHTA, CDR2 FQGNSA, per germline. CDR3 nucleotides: TGTGCCAGCAGCTTAGTAGCGGGGGCTTTGACAGATACGCAGTATTTT. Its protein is CASSLVAGALTDTQYF.

The CDR3 nucleotides are TGTGCCAGCAGCCAAGAGGTTTCGGGGGGAGAGACCCAGTACTTC. Translating it yields CASSQEVSGGETQYF. The chain recombines TRBV16 with TRBJ2-5; TRBD2 matches at 7 bases. CDR1 is KGHSY and CDR2 is FQNENV in the germline V gene. CDR3 length: 15 residues. With 2 bases clipped from V and 4 bases from J, the junction kept 7 bases outside the gene matches.

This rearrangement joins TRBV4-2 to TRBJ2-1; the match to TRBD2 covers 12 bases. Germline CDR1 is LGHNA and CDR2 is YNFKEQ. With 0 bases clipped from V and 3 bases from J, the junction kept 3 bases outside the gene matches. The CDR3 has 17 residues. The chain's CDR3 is CASSQEPSGRDYNEQFF. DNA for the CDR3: TGTGCCAGCAGCCAAGAGCCTAGCGGGAGGGACTACAATGAGCAGTTCTTC.

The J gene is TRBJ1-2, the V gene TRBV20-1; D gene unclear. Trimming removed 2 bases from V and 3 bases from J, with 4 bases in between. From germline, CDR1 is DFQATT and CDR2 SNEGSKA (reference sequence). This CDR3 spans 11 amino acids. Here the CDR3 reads CSARQDYGYTF. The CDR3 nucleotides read TGCAGTGCTAGACAGGACTATGGCTACACCTTC.

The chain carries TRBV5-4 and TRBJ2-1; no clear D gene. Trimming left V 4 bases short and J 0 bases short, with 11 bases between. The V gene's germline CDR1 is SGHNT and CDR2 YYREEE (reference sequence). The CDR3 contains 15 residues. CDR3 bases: TGTGCCAGCAGCAGACTGTTAAGCTCCTACAATGAGCAGTTCTTC. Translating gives CASSRLLSSYNEQFF.

As DNA, the CDR3 is TGTGCCAGCAGTCTACAGACTGGAAACACCATATATTTT. Encoded protein: CASSLQTGNTIYF. The V and J genes are TRBV28 and TRBJ1-3; D not resolved. CDR1 is MDHEN and CDR2 is SYDVKM in the germline V gene. Trimming shortened V by 5 bases and J by 2 bases, and 7 bases separated the two germline ends. The CDR3 is 13 residues long.

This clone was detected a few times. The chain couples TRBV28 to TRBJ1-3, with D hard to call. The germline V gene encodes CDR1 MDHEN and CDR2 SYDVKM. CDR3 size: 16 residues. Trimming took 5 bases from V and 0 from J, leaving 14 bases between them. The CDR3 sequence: CASSGGGISSGNTIYF. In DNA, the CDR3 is TGTGCCAGCAGTGGAGGAGGGATCAGCTCTGGAAACACCATATATTTT.

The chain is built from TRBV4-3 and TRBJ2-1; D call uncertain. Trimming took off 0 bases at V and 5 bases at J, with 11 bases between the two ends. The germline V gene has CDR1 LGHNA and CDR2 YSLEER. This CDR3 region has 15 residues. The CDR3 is CASSQDYPVNNEQFF. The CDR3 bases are TGCGCCAGCAGCCAAGACTACCCGGTCAACAATGAGCAGTTCTTC.

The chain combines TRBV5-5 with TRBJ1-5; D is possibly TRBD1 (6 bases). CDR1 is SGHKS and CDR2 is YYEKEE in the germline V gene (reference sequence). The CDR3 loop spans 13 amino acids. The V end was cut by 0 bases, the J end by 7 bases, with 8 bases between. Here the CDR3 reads CASSLDRDQPQHF. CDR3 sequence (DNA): TGTGCCAGCAGCTTGGACAGGGACCAGCCCCAGCATTTT.

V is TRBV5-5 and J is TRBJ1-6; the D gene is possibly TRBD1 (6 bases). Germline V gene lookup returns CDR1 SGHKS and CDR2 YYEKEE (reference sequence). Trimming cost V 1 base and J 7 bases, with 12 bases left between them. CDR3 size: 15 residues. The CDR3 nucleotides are TGTGCCAGCAGCTTGACCTCAGGGGTGAATTCACCCCTCCACTTT. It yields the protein CASSLTSGVNSPLHF.

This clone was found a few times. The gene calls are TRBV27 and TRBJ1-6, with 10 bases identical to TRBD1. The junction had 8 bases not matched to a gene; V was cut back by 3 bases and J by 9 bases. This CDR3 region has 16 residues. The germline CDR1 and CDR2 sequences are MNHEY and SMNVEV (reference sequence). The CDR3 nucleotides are TGTGCCAGCAGTTTTGAGGGACAGGGGTTAAGTTCACCCCTCCACTTT. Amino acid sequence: CASSFEGQGLSSPLHF.

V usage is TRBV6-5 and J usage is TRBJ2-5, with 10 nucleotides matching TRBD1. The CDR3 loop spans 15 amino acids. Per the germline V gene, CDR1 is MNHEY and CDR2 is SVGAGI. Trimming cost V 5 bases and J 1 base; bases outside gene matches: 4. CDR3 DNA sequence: TGTGCCAGCAGTCCTAGGACAGGGGGCCAAGAGACCCAGTACTTC. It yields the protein CASSPRTGGQETQYF.

CDR3 sequence reads: CASSYTGTLNYGYTF. For the CDR3, the DNA is TGTGCCAGCAGTTACACCGGGACACTGAACTATGGCTACACCTTC. The rearrangement uses TRBV6-5 and TRBJ1-2, with D perhaps matching TRBD1 (6 bases). V lost 2 bases, J lost 2 bases, and 12 bases lay in between. The CDR3 is made up of 15 amino acids. CDR1 is MNHEY and CDR2 is SVGAGI in the germline V gene.

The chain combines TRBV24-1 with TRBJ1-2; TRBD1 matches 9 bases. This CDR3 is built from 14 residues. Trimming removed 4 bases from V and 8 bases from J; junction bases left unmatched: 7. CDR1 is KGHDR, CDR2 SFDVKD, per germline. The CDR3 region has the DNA TGTGCCACCAGTGACCCAGGGACAGGGATCGGCTACACCTTC. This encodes CATSDPGTGIGYTF.

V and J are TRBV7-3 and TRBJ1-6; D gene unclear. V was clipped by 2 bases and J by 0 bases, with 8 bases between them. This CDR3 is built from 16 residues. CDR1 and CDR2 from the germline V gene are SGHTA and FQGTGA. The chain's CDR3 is CASSLGGSSYNSPLHF. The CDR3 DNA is TGTGCCAGCAGCTTAGGAGGGTCCTCCTATAATTCACCCCTCCACTTT.